This T cell receptor (beta chain) is from a study of blood T cells in healthy people across ages. Study as a whole: Template switching retrieved approximately one barcoded beta molecule for each two T cells. Study results and limitations: Without sorted subsets, naive and antigen-experienced compartments could not be conclusively compared.

As for this clonotype: As yet, its antigen is unknown.

For the second PCR, which ran for roughly 7 to 11 cycles, a sample-barcoded 5' primer and a J-beta primer mix were used. In TCRdb, the 5' RACE reads were re-called with MiXCR into one record per CDR3 protein. The sample yields almost 1 million distinct CDR3 sequences, about 53% seen once. Each of the donors had about 9.9 milliliters of peripheral blood drawn into EDTA-treated Vacutainer tubes. The sample comprised blood. This clonotype originated in a woman in her fifties or sixties in good health.

For the CDR3, the DNA is TGTGCCAGCAGCCAAGCAGCGGGAGAGGTGTTGGTCGCAGATACGCAGTATTTT. This translates into CASSQAAGEVLVADTQYF. The chain joins TRBV4-2 to TRBJ2-3, with TRBD2 matching 8 bases. Per the germline V gene, CDR1 is LGHNA and CDR2 is YNFKEQ. This CDR3 contains 18 residues. V lost 1 base, J lost 4 bases, and 13 bases stayed unmatched.